Here is one TCR beta chain with its context. This entry belongs to a study of metastatic and nonmetastatic thyroid tumors. Not a single patient had been given any form of treatment at any point before undergoing thyroid surgery. Germline assignment: CDR1 LGHNA and CDR2 YNFKEQ. There are 16 residues in the CDR3. Through MiXCR, TCRdb re-clonotyped the PCR reads. The table includes tens of thousands of clones, more than 25% detected once. This TCR was recovered from a female donor with papillary thyroid cancer or a benign thyroid nodule (not recorded which). Some clones in this sample may be carry-over from other donors' samples. The V gene is TRBV4-2, the J gene TRBJ1-2; TRBD1 might be the D (6 bases). Specimen: blood. CDR3: CSSSPPGHQSSYGYTF. CDR3 bases: TGTTCTAGCAGCCCTCCGGGACACCAATCCTCCTATGGCTACACCTTC.